This record covers a single T cell receptor beta chain. This record belongs to a study of cytomegalovirus exposure and HLA in healthy donors. Germline CDR1 reads MDHEN; CDR2 reads SYDVKM. The CDR3 loop spans 15 amino acids. V lost 4 bases, J lost 4 bases, and 4 bases stayed unmatched. PCR used 60 Vbeta primers and 13 Jbeta primers. Data came from immunoSEQ multiplex PCR; TCRdb stores just in-frame clones and leaves some out. The sample records about 130,000 clones, less than 85% being singletons. This sequence was found in a man between 18 and 29 years old in good health and CMV-seropositive. The source material was PBMCs. This chain links TRBV28 with TRBJ1-6; TRBD1 matches 7 bases. CDR3 region: CASSSTTGYNSPLHF. CDR3 DNA: TGTGCCAGCAGTTCAACGACAGGGTATAATTCACCCCTCCACTTT. The full variable domain, completed using reference TRBV28 and TRBJ1-6, is DVKVTQSSRYLVKRTGEKVFLECVQDMDHENMFWYRQDPGLGLRLIYFSYDVKMKEKGDIPEGYSVSREKKERFSLILESASTNQTSMYLCASSSTTGYNSPLHFGNGTRLTVT.